This T cell receptor (beta chain) appears in the sequencing data of a study of cytomegalovirus exposure and HLA in healthy donors. Study observations and caveats: Cytomegalovirus-associated TCR beta chains were listed, numbering under 200.

The data were produced by immunoSEQ multiplex PCR, yet TCRdb's version contains in-frame clones alone and is incomplete. The sample lists tens of thousands of clones; over 85% were seen once. Details on this clone: Antigen unknown.

Germline V CDR1 and CDR2: SNHLY, FYNNEI. The germline V and J ends were trimmed by 7 bases and 1 base, with 25 bases remaining between them. This CDR3 is 18 amino acids long. Material for sequencing was PBMCs. This clonotype was sampled from a young woman in good health and CMV-seropositive. This chain links TRBV2 with TRBJ2-5, with D possibly being TRBD2 (6 bases). The CDR3 reads CASTRLDTKRPFQETQYF. The DNA of the CDR3 is TGTGCCAGCACTCGACTAGATACTAAGCGCCCATTCCAAGAGACCCAGTACTTC.